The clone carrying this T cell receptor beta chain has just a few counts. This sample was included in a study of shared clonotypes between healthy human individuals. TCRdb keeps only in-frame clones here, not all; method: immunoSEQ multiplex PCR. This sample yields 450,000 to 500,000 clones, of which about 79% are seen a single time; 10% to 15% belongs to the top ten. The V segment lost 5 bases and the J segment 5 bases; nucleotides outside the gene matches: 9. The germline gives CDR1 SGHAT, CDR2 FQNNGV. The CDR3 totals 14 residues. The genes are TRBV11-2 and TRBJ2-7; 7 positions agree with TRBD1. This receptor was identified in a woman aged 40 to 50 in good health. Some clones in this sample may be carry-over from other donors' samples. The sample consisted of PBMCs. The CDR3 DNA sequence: TGTGCCAGCAGCCTGACAGGGAGTTCCCACGAGCAGTACTTC. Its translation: CASSLTGSSHEQYF.